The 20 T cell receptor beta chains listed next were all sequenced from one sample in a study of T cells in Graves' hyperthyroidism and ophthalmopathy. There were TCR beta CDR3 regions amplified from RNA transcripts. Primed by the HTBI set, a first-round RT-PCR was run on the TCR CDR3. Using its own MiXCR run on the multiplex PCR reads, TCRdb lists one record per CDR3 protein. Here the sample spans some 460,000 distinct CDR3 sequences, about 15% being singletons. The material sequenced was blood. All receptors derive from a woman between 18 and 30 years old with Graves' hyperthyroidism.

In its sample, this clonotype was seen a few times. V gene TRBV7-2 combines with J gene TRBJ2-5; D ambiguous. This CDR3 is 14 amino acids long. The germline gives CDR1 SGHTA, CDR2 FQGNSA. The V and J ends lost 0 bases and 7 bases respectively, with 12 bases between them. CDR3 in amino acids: CASSLAGSSTTQYF. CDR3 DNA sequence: TGTGCCAGCAGCTTAGCTGGAAGCTCGACGACCCAGTACTTC.

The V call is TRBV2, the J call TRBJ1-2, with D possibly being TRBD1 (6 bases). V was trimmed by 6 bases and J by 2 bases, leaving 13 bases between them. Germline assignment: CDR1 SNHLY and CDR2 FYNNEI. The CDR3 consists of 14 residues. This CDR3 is CASRAGTNNYGYTF. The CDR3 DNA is TGTGCCAGCAGGGCCGGGACAAACAACTATGGCTACACCTTC.

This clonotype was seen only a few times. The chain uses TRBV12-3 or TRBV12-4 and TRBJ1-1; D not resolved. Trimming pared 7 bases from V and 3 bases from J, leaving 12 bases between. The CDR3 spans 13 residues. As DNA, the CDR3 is TGTGCCAGCAAGGCGTATGGGGACACTGAAGCTTTCTTT. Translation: CASKAYGDTEAFF.

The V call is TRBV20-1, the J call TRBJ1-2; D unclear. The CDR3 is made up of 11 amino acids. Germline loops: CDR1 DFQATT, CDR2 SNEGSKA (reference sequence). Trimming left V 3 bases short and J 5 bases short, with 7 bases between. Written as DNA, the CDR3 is TGCAGTGCTAGTACATCATATGGCTACACCTTC. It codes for CSASTSYGYTF.

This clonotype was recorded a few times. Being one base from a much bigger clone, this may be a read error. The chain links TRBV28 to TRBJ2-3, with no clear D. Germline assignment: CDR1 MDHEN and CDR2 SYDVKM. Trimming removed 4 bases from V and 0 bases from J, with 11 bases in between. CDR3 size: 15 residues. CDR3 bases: TGTGCCAGCAGTTCCTTTGACGGGAGCACAGATACGCAGTATTTT. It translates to CASSSFDGSTDTQYF. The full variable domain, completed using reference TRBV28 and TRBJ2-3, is DVKVTQSSRYLVKRTGEKVFLECVQDMDHENMFWYRQDPGLGLRLIYFSYDVKMKEKGDIPEGYSVSREKKERFSLILESASTNQTSMYLCASSSFDGSTDTQYFGPGTRLTVL.

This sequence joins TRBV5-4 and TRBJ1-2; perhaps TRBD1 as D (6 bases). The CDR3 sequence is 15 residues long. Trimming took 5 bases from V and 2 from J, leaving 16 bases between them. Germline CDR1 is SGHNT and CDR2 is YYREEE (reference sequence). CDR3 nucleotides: TGTGCCAGCAGTCAAAGGCGGACAGCGAACTATGGCTACACCTTC. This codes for CASSQRRTANYGYTF.

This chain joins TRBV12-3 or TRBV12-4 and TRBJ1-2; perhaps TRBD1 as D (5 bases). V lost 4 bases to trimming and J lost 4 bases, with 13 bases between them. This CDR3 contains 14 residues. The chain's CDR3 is CASSSKTVSYGYTF. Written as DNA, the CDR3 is TGTGCCAGCAGTTCAAAGACAGTTAGCTATGGCTACACCTTC.

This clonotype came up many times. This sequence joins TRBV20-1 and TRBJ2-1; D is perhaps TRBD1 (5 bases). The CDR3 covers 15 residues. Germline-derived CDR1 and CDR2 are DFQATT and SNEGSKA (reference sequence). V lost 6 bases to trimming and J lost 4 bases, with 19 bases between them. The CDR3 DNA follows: TGCAGTGCCGACCGGCGGTTGGCAGGGTACAATGAGCAGTTCTTC. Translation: CSADRRLAGYNEQFF.

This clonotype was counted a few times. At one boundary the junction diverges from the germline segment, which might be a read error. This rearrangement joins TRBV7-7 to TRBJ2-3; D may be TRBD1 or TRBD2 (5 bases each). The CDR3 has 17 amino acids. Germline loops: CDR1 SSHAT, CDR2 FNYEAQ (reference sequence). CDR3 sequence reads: CASSLGPRGGGTDTQYF. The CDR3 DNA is TGTGCTAGCAGCTTGGGGCCTCGAGGAGGTGGCACAGATACGCAGTATTTT. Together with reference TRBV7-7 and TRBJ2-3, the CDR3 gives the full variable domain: GAGVSQSPRYKVTKRGQDVTLRCDPISSHATLYWYQQALGQGPEFLTYFNYEAQPDKSGLPSDRFSAERPEGSISTLTIQRTEQRDSAMYRCASSLGPRGGGTDTQYFGPGTRLTVL.

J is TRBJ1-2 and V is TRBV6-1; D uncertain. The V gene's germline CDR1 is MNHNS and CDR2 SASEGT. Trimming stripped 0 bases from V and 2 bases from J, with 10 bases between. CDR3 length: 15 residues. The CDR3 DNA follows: TGTGCCAGCAGTGAAGCTACCAGAATAAACTATGGCTACACCTTC. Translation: CASSEATRINYGYTF.

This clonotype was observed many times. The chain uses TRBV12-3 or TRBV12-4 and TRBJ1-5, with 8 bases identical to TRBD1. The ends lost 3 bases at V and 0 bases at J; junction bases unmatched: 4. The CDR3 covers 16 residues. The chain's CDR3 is CASSLRQGTSNQPQHF. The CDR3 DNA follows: TGTGCCAGCAGTTTGAGACAGGGGACTAGCAATCAGCCCCAGCATTTT.

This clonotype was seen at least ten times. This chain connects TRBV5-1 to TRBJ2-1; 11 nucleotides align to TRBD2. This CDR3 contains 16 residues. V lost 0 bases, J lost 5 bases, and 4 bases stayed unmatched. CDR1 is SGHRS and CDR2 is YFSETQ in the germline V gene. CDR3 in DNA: TGCGCCAGCAGCTTGGTGGCTAGCGGGGGGAACAATGAGCAGTTCTTC. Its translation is CASSLVASGGNNEQFF.

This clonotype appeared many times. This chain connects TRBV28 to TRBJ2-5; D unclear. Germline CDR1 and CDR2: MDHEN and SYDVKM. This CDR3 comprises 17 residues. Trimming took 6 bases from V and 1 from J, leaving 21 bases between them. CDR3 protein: CASSSRVAVAVQETQYF. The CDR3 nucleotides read TGTGCCAGCAGCTCCAGAGTTGCGGTGGCGGTCCAAGAGACCCAGTACTTC.

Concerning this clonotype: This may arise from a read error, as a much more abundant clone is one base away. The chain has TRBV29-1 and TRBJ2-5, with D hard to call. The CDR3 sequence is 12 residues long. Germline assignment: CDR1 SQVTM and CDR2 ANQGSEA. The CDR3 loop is CSVEAFQETRYF. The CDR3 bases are TGCAGCGTTGAGGCATTTCAAGAGACCCGGTACTTC. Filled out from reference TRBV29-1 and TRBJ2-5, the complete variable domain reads SAVISQKPSRDICQRGTSLTIQCQVDSQVTMMFWYRQQPGQSLTLIATANQGSEATYESGFVIDKFPISRPNLTFSTLTVSNMSPEDSSIYLCSVEAFQETRYFGPGTRLLVL.

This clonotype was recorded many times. CDR3 coding DNA: TGTGCCAGCAGCCTCCATGGAGGAGAGACCCAGTACTTC. Translation gives CASSLHGGETQYF. The genes are TRBV14 and TRBJ2-5, with D maybe TRBD2 (5 bases). Trimming left V 4 bases short and J 4 bases short, with 10 bases between. Germline V gene data show CDR1 as SGHDN and CDR2 as FVKESK. This CDR3 contains 13 residues.

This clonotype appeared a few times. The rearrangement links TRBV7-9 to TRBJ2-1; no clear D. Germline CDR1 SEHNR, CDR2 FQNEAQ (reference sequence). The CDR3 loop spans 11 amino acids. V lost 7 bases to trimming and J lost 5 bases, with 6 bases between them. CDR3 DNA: TGTGCCAGCATGACGGACAATGAGCAGTTCTTC. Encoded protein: CASMTDNEQFF.

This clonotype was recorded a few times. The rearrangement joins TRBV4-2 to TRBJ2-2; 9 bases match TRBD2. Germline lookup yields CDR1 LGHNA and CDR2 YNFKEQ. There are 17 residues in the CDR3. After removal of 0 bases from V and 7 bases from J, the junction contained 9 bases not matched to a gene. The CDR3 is CASSQDPGLAGIGELFF. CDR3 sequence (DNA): TGTGCCAGCAGCCAAGATCCGGGACTAGCCGGTATCGGGGAGCTGTTTTTT.

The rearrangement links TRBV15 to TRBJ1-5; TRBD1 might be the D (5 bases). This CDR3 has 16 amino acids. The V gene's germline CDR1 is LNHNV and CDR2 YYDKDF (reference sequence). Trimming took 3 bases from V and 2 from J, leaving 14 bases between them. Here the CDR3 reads CATSSPGGGGNQPQHF. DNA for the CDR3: TGTGCCACCAGCAGTCCCGGGGGGGGGGGCAATCAGCCCCAGCATTTT.

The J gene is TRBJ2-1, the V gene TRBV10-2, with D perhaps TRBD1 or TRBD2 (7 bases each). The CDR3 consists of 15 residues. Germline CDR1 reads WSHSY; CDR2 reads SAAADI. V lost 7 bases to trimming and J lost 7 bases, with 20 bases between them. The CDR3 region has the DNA TGCGCCAGCATCCAGGGGGTCATAGCGGGTAATGAGCAGTTCTTC. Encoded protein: CASIQGVIAGNEQFF.

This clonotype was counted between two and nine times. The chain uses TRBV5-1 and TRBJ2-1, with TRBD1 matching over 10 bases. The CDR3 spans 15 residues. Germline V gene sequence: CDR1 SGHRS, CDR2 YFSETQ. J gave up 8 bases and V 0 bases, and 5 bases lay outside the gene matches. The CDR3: CASSLEGQGIHEQFF. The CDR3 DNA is TGCGCCAGCAGCTTGGAGGGACAGGGGATCCATGAGCAGTTCTTC.